Given below is one TCR beta chain in context. The data stem from a study of blood T cell repertoires in COVID-19. For the study at large: The cDNA or gDNA used as material had been derived from T cells, B-cell-depleted T cells, or PBMCs.

The V end lost 0 bases, the J end lost 2 bases, and 17 bases lay between the germline ends. Germline CDR1 reads SGDLS; CDR2 reads YYNGEE. The CDR3 totals 17 residues. The assay was immunoSEQ multiplex PCR, and TCRdb's table has in-frame clones only and misses some. Here the sample spans fewer than 300,000 clones, approximately 86% being singletons. Sequences were obtained from peripheral blood. The chain recombines TRBV9 with TRBJ1-1; D call uncertain. The receptor comes from a man aged 40-55 years who had recovered from COVID-19. The CDR3 DNA is TGTGCCAGCAGCGTAGATCCTATATCAGGTGTTAACACTGAAGCTTTCTTT. Translating gives CASSVDPISGVNTEAFF.